This T cell receptor beta chain emerged from a study of blood T cell repertoires in COVID-19. Study details: There were acute and convalescent COVID-19 samples, and they came from the United States, Italy and Spain. In each case, the material was cDNA or gDNA derived from T cells, B-cell-depleted T cells, or PBMCs.

Original processing methods: Amplified reference gene primers provided the basis for estimating nucleated cell counts. Libraries were prepared by immunoSEQ multiplex PCR; TCRdb keeps only in-frame clonotypes and omits some of them. V and J calls and clone size are copied from that table; D and trimming were computed from the DNA. The sample holds tens of thousands of clones, 86% seen once. The V and J ends lost 0 bases and 3 bases respectively, with 12 bases between them. CDR3 size: 15 residues. CDR1 and CDR2 (germline): SGHNT, YYREEE (reference sequence). This sequence was found in a man aged 55 to 70 with acute or convalescent COVID-19. The chain uses TRBV5-4 and TRBJ2-5, with D perhaps TRBD2 (5 bases). Sequencing used peripheral blood. CDR3 bases: TGTGCCAGCAGCTTGGCTAGCCCTATAAAAGAGACCCAGTACTTC. Residues: CASSLASPIKETQYF.